The following is a T cell receptor beta chain sequence with its context. The antigen it binds to is not known. No much larger clone is present one base from it, and per-base qualities are unavailable. High-throughput TCR beta sequencing profiled peripheral blood CD8+ and CD4+ T cells from healthy donors, Susac syndrome patients and multiple sclerosis patients. Multiple sclerosis controls were treatment-naive patients with stable or active relapsing-remitting disease fulfilling revised McDonald criteria. CD8+ TEMRA cells were enriched by FACS, while bulk CD8+ and CD4+ T cells were purified by magnetic negative isolation. Blood was collected in EDTA tubes and processed within 24 hours, with PBMCs isolated through density gradient centrifugation. PBMCs intended for TCR sequencing were cryopreserved in liquid nitrogen and were subsequently thawed in a 37 degrees C water bath. The sorted or isolated CD4+, CD8+ and CD8+ TEMRA cells reached a purity of at least 90%.

The V end loses 1 base and the J end loses 7 bases, and a stretch of 10 bases separates them. The cysteine opens and the phenylalanine closes a CDR3 of 13 amino acids. Here the CDR3 DNA is all that survives: 39 bases in frame from base 1. The germline V gene provides CDR1 SGHTA and CDR2 FQGTGA. This sample was included in a study of CD8 T cells in Susac syndrome (dated by TCRdb to the late 2010s). With regard to the full study: Whether CD8+ T cell activation and differentiation in Susac syndrome was antigen driven was tested using repertoire sequencing. General conclusions and limits of the study: The number of individuals in the TCR sequencing and HLA analysis was recognized as being relatively small.

RNA was extracted using the RNeasy kit, and about 0.5 to 1 microgram was reverse transcribed with random hexamers. The immunoSEQ multiplex PCR assay, which covers 54 Vbeta and 13 Jbeta segments, was used to amplify TCR beta CDR3 regions. PCR amplification bias was corrected using a synthetic template baseline for primer optimization and computational correction. Per the source publication's procedure: Only productive sequences were kept, with reads annotated to V, D and J genes according to IMGT and analyzed in immunoSEQ Analyzer. Clonality was calculated as one minus the Shannon entropy normalized by log2 of the number of productive unique sequences. Public and private clones were assessed among the 100 most prevalent clones of each patient and control. Clones were defined as Susac-specific if absent from the healthy and MS cohorts, from around 1,100 published viral clones and from other ImmuneACCESS disease sequences. In TCRdb, the public reads were trimmed at Q25 with fastp and aligned with MiXCR, with productive beta chains retained. Identical CDR3 proteins give one entry, which carries the most common genes and DNA. The V and J calls here are based on TCRdb, not the publication. The sample table contains around 180,000 distinct CDR3 sequences; only one count was recorded for under 97% of them. The ten largest make up roughly 0.095% of the sample.

The specimen sequenced was CD4+ T cells from PBMCs. This receptor was taken from a human donor with multiple sclerosis. Recombination connected TRBV7-3 to TRBJ1-2; the D gene is possibly TRBD1, with 6 bases matching. The sequenced DNA is TGTGCCAGCAGCTTAAGGGCAGGGGTTGGCTACACCTTC. This sequence encodes CASSLRAGVGYTF.